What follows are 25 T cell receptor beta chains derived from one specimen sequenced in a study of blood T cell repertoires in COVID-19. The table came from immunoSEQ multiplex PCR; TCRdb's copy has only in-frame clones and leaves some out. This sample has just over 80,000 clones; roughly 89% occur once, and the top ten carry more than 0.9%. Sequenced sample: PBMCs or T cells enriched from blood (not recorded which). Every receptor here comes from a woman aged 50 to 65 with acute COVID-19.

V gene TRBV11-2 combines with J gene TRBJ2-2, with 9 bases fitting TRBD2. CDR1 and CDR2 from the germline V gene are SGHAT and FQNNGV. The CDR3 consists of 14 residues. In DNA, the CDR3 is TGTGCAGGCGCTAGCGGGATGAACACCGGGGAGCTGTTTTTT. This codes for CAGASGMNTGELFF.

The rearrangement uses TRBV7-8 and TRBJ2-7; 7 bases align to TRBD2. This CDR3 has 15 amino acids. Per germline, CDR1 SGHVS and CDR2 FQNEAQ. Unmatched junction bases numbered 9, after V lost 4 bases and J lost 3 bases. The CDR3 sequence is CASSYAGLGNYEQYF. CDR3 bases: TGTGCCAGCAGCTACGCCGGACTAGGTAACTACGAGCAGTACTTC. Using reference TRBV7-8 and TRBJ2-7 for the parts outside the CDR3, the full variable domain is GAGVSQSPRYKVAKRGQDVALRCDPISGHVSLFWYQQALGQGPEFLTYFQNEAQLDKSGLPSDRFFAERPEGSVSTLKIQRTQQEDSAVYLCASSYAGLGNYEQYFGPGTRLTVT.

The CDR3 region has the DNA TGTGCCTGGGCGGAGGGACTTTGGAACACTGAAGCTTTCTTT. Translation: CAWAEGLWNTEAFF. V and J are TRBV30 and TRBJ1-1, with a weak D call TRBD1 (5 bases). V was trimmed by 5 bases and J by 1 base, leaving 14 bases between them. This CDR3 comprises 14 residues. Germline values: CDR1 GTSNPN, CDR2 SVGIG (reference sequence).

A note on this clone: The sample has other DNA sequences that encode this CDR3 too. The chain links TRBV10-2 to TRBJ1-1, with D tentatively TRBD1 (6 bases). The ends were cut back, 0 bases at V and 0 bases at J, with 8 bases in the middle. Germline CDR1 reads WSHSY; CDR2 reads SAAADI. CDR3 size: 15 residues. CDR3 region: CASSESQGLNTEAFF. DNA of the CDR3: TGCGCCAGCAGTGAGTCGCAGGGGTTGAACACTGAAGCTTTCTTT.

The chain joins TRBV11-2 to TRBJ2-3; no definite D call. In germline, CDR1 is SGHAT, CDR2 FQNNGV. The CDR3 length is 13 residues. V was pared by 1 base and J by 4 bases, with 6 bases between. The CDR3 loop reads CASSLGPPDTQYF. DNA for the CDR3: TGTGCCAGCAGCTTAGGGCCCCCAGATACGCAGTATTTT.

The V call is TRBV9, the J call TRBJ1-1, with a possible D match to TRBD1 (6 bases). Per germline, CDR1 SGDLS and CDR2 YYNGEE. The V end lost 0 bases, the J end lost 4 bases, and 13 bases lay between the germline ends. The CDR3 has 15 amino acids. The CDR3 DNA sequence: TGTGCCAGCAGCGTAGATCGGGGGGGCATCACTGAAGCTTTCTTT. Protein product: CASSVDRGGITEAFF.

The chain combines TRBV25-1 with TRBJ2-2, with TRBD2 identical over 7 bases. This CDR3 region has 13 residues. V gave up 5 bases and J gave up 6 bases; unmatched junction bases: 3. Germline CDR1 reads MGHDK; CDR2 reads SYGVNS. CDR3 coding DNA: TGTGCCAGCAGTAGGGACTACCCCGGGGAGCTGTTTTTT. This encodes CASSRDYPGELFF.

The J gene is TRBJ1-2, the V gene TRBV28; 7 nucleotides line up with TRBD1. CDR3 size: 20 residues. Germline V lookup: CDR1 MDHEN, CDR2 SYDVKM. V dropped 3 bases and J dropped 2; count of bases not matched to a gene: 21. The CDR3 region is CASSFGVKWDSPDLNYGYTF. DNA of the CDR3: TGTGCCAGCAGTTTTGGGGTGAAATGGGACAGCCCGGACCTAAACTATGGCTACACCTTC.

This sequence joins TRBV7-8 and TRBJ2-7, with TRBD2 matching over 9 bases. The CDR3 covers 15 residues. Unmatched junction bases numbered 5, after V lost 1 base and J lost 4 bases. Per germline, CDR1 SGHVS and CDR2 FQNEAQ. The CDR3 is CASSLVETSGYEQYF. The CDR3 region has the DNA TGTGCCAGCAGCTTAGTTGAGACTAGCGGTTACGAGCAGTACTTC. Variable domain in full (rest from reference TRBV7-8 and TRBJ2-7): GAGVSQSPRYKVAKRGQDVALRCDPISGHVSLFWYQQALGQGPEFLTYFQNEAQLDKSGLPSDRFFAERPEGSVSTLKIQRTQQEDSAVYLCASSLVETSGYEQYFGPGTRLTVT.

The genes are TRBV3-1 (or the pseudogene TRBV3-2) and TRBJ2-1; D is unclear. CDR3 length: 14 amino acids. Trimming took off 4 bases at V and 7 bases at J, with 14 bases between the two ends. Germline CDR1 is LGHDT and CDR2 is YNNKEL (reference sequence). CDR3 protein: CASSPYQSRNEQFF. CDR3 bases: TGTGCCAGCAGCCCTTATCAATCGAGGAATGAGCAGTTCTTC.

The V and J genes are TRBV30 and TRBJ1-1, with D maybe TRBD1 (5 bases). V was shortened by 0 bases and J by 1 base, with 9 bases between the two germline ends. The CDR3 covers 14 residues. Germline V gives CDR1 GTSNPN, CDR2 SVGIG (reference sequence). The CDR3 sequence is CAWSVHDRNTEAFF. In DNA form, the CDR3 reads TGTGCCTGGAGTGTACACGACAGGAACACTGAAGCTTTCTTT.

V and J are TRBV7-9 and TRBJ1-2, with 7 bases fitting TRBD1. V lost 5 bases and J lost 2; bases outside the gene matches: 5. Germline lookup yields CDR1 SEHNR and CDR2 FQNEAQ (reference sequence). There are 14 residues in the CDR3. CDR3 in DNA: TGTGCCAGCAGCCTAGACAGGGTGAACTATGGCTACACCTTC. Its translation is CASSLDRVNYGYTF.

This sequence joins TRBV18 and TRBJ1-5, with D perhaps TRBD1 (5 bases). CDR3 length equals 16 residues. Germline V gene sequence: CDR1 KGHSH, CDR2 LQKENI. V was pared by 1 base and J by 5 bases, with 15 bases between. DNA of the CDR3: TGTGCCAGCTCACCACGGGCCAGGGTGTCGGATCAGCCCCAGCATTTT. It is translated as CASSPRARVSDQPQHF.

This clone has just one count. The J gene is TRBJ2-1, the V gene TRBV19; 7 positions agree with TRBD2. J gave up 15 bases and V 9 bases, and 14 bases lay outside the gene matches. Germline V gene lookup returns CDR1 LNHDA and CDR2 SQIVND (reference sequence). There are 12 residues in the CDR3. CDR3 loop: CASNLGSGVRFF. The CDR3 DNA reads TGTGCCAGCAACCTTGGGAGCGGGGTCCGGTTCTTC. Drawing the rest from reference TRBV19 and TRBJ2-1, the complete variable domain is DGGITQSPKYLFRKEGQNVTLSCEQNLNHDAMYWYRQDPGQGLRLIYYSQIVNDFQKGDIAEGYSVSREKKESFPLTVTSAQKNPTAFYLCASNLGSGVRFFGPGTRLTVL.

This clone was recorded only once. CDR3 DNA: TGCGCCAGCAGCCCCGGCCGGGGGGACGAGCAGTACTTC. Protein product: CASSPGRGDEQYF. The rearrangement joins TRBV4-1 to TRBJ2-7; 7 bases map to TRBD2. Germline V gives CDR1 MGHRA, CDR2 YSYEKL. The CDR3 has 13 residues. V lost 4 bases, J lost 5 bases, and 5 bases stayed unmatched.

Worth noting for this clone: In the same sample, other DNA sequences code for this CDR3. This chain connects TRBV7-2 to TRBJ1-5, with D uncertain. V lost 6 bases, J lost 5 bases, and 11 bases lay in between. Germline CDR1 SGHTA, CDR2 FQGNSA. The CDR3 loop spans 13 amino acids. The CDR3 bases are TGTGCCAGCAGGCCCCCGGGAGATCAGCCCCAGCATTTT. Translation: CASRPPGDQPQHF.

The CDR3 reads CASSPLPGTADKSSYNEQFF. The CDR3 region has the DNA TGTGCCAGCAGCCCCCTACCCGGGACAGCAGATAAAAGCTCCTACAATGAGCAGTTCTTC. The chain has TRBV13 and TRBJ2-1; 7 bases match TRBD1. The trim removed 5 bases at V and 0 bases at J, leaving 19 bases unmatched. CDR3 length equals 20 residues. Germline V gene lookup returns CDR1 PRHDT and CDR2 FYEKMQ (reference sequence).

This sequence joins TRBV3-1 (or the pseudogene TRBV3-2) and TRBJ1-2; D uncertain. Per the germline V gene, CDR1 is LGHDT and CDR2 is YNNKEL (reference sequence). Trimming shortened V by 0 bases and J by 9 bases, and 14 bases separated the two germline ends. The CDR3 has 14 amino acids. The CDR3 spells CASSQDISGISYTF. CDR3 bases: TGTGCCAGCAGCCAAGATATTTCGGGGATTAGCTACACCTTC.

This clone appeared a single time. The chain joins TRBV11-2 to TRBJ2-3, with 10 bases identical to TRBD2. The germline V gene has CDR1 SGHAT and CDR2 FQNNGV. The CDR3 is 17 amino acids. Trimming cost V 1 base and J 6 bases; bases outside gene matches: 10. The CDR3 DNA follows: TGTGCCAGCAGCTTAGTACTAGCGGGGTACCCGGCGGATACGCAGTATTTT. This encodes CASSLVLAGYPADTQYF.

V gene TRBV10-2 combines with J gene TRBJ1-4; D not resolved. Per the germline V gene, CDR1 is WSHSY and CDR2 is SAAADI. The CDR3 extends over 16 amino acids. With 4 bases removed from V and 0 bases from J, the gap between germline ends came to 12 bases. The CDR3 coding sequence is TGCGCCAGCAGTGTCTTCCTGGCCGCAACTAATGAAAAACTGTTTTTT. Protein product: CASSVFLAATNEKLFF.

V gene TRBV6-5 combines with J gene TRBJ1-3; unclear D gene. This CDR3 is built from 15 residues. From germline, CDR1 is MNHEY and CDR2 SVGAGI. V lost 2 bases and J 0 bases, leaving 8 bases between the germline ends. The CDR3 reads CASSYQSGSGNTIYF. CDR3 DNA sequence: TGTGCCAGCAGTTACCAGTCAGGCTCTGGAAACACCATATATTTT.

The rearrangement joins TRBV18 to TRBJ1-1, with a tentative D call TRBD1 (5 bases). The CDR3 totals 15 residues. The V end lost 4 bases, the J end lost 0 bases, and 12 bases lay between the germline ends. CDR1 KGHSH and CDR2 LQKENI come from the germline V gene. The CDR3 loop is CASSLGGLMNTEAFF. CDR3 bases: TGTGCCAGCTCACTGGGGGGACTAATGAACACTGAAGCTTTCTTT.

DNA for the CDR3: TGTGCCAGCAGCTTGGCGGATAATTCACCCCTCCACTTT. It specifies CASSLADNSPLHF. This sequence joins TRBV27 and TRBJ1-6; D gene ambiguous. V dropped 6 bases and J dropped 5 bases, with 8 bases sitting between them. Germline lookup yields CDR1 MNHEY and CDR2 SMNVEV (reference sequence). The CDR3 spans 13 residues.

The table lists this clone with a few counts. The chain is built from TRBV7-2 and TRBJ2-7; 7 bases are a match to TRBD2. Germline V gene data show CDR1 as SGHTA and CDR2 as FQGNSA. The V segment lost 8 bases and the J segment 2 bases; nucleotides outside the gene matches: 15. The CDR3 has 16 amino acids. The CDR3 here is CASASGGGSQPYEQYF. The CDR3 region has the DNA TGTGCCAGCGCATCGGGTGGCGGGAGTCAACCCTACGAGCAGTACTTC.

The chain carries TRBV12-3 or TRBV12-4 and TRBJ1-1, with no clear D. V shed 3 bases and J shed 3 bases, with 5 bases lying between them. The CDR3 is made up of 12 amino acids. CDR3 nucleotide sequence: TGTGCCAGCAGTTTCGGGGACACTGAAGCTTTCTTT. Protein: CASSFGDTEAFF.